This passage covers 8 T cell receptor beta chains from one sample sequenced in a study of T cell responses to AZD1222 COVID-19 vaccine. This table comes from immunoSEQ multiplex PCR, and its TCRdb copy is limited to in-frame clones, with some not included. Of 90,000 to 110,000 clones in the sample, about 90% are singletons; the top ten hold 4% to 5.5%. The starting material was peripheral blood, obtained 28 days after the second AZD1222 dose. The source of these receptors is an adult who received the AZD1222 COVID-19 vaccine.

This chain links TRBV6-4 with TRBJ2-1; TRBD2 agrees at 10 bases. This CDR3 comprises 15 residues. Trimming at V came to 0 bases and at J to 4 bases, leaving 0 bases not matched to a gene. CDR1 and CDR2 (germline): MRHNA, SNTAGT. The CDR3 spells CASSDSLAGYNEQFF. CDR3 sequence (DNA): TGTGCCAGCAGTGACTCACTAGCGGGGTACAATGAGCAGTTCTTC.

The count of this clone is one. V and J are TRBV5-1 and TRBJ2-1; TRBD2 agrees at 12 bases. The J segment lost 10 bases and the V segment lost 2 bases, leaving 10 bases of the junction unmatched. CDR1 is SGHRS and CDR2 is YFSETQ in the germline V gene. CDR3 length equals 16 residues. CDR3 loop: CASSLMTSGSSREQFF. The CDR3 DNA sequence: TGCGCCAGCAGCTTAATGACTAGCGGGAGTTCTCGGGAGCAGTTCTTC.

The V and J genes are TRBV11-3 and TRBJ2-1; unclear D gene. This CDR3 is built from 12 residues. CDR1 is SGHNT and CDR2 is YENEEA in the germline V gene. V was cut by 5 bases and J by 4 bases, with 6 bases left in between. The CDR3 is CASSHRYNEQFF. The CDR3 DNA reads TGTGCCAGCAGCCACCGTTACAATGAGCAGTTCTTC.

The chain combines TRBV5-1 with TRBJ2-3; D unclear. The V and J ends lost 4 bases and 7 bases respectively, with 10 bases between them. This CDR3 spans 12 amino acids. Germline V gene lookup returns CDR1 SGHRS and CDR2 YFSETQ. The CDR3 here is CASSPDGYTQYF. For the CDR3, the DNA is TGCGCCAGCAGCCCGGACGGATATACGCAGTATTTT. Complete variable domain (other parts from reference TRBV5-1 and TRBJ2-3): KAGVTQTPRYLIKTRGQQVTLSCSPISGHRSVSWYQQTPGQGLQFLFEYFSETQRNKGNFPGRFSGRQFSNSRSEMNVSTLELGDSALYLCASSPDGYTQYFGPGTRLTVL.

This clone came up a few times. Distinct nucleotide sequences in the sample also encode this CDR3. V usage is TRBV6-1 and J usage is TRBJ1-5; no definite D call. The germline V and J ends were trimmed by 2 bases and 6 bases, with 2 bases remaining between them. Per the germline V gene, CDR1 is MNHNS and CDR2 is SASEGT. The CDR3 is 11 amino acids. The CDR3 nucleotides are TGTGCCAGCAGTGAAAGTCAGCCCCAGCATTTT. Translation gives CASSESQPQHF.

This rearrangement joins TRBV4-1 to TRBJ1-4, with 11 bases fitting TRBD1. Germline CDR1 is MGHRA and CDR2 is YSYEKL. The CDR3 contains 14 residues. J was trimmed by 7 bases and V by 6 bases; bases with no gene match: 4. The CDR3 nucleotides are TGCGCCAGCAGTCGGGGACAGGGGGGTGAAAAACTGTTTTTT. Its translation is CASSRGQGGEKLFF.

The chain links TRBV6-5 to TRBJ2-1; D might be TRBD1 (5 bases). This CDR3 comprises 15 residues. V was trimmed by 8 bases and J by 6 bases, leaving 20 bases between them. The germline V gene has CDR1 MNHEY and CDR2 SVGAGI. CDR3 DNA sequence: TGTGCCAGCTCGTATGGGGCAGGCGCCCCCAATGAGCAGTTCTTC. Amino acid sequence: CASSYGAGAPNEQFF.

The chain links TRBV7-3 to TRBJ1-1, with D uncertain. The CDR3 is made up of 12 amino acids. Looked up from germline, CDR1 is SGHTA and CDR2 is FQGTGA. The V gene lost 1 base and the J gene lost 4 bases, with 4 bases spanning the gap. The CDR3 spells CASSLKGTEAFF. CDR3 in DNA: TGTGCCAGCAGCTTAAAGGGCACTGAAGCTTTCTTT.